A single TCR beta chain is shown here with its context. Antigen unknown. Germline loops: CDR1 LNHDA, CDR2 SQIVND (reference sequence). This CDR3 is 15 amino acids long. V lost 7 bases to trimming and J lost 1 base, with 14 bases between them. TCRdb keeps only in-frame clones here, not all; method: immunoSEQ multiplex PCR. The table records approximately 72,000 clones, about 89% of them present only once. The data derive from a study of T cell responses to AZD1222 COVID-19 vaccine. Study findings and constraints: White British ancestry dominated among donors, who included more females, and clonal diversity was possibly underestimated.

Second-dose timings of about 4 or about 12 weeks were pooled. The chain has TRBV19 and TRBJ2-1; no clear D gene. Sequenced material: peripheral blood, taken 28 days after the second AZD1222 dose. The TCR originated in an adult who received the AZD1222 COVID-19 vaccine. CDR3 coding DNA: TGTGCCAGTAATCCTCAAGGTTGGTCCTACAATGAGCAGTTCTTC. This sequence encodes CASNPQGWSYNEQFF.